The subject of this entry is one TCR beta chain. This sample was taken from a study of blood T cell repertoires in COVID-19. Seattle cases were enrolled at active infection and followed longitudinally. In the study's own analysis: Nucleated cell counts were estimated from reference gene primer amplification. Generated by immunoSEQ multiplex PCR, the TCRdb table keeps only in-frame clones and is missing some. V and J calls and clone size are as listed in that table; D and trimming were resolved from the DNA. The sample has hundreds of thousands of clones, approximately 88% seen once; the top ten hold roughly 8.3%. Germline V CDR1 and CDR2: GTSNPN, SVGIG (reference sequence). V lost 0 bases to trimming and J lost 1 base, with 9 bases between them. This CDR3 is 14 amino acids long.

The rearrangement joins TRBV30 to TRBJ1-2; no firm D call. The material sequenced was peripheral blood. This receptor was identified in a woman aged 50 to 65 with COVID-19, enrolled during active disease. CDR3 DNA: TGTGCCTGGAGTGTACTGTCTTATAACTATGGCTACACCTTC. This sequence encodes CAWSVLSYNYGYTF.